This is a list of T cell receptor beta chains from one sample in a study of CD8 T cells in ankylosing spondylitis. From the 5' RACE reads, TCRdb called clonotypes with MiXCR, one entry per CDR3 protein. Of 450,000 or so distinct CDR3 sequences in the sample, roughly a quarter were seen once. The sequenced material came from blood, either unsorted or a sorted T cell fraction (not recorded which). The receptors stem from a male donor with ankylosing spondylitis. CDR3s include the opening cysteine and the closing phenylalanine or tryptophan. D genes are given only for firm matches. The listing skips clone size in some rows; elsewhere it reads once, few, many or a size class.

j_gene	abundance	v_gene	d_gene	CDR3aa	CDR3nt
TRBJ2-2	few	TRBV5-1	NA	CASSPGRRGTGELFF	TGCGCCAGCAGCCCGGGACGGCGTGGGACCGGGGAGCTGTTTTTT
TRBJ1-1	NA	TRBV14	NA	CASSQDLGPAFF	TGTGCCAGCAGCCAAGATTTGGGCCCAGCTTTCTTT
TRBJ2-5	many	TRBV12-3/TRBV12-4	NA	CASSFGTTGRETQYF	TGTGCCAGCAGTTTCGGGACCACAGGGAGGGAGACCCAGTACTTC
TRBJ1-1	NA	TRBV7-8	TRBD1	CASSLEGQGSNTEAFF	TGTGCCAGCAGCTTAGAGGGACAGGGGTCCAACACTGAAGCTTTCTTT
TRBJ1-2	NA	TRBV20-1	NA	CSARTALGSDGYTF	TGCAGTGCCAGGACGGCTCTTGGTTCCGATGGCTACACCTTC
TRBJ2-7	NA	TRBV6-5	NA	CASSYSTGLSYEQYF	TGTGCCAGCAGTTACTCGACAGGACTCTCCTACGAGCAGTACTTC
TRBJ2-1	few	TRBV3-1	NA	CASSQVEGTAYNEQFF	TGTGCCAGCAGCCAAGTTGAGGGGACGGCCTACAATGAGCAGTTCTTC
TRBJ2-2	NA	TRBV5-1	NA	CASSLVGGLRGTGELFF	TGCGCCAGCAGCTTGGTTGGCGGCCTAAGGGGCACCGGGGAGCTGTTTTTT
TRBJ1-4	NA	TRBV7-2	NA	CASSPRQAVNEKLFF	TGTGCCAGCAGCCCAAGACAGGCCGTTAATGAAAAACTGTTTTTT
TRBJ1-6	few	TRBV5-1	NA	CASSLAQGSNSPLHF	TGCGCCAGCAGCTTGGCACAGGGTAGCAATTCACCCCTCCACTTT
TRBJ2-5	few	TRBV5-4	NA	CASSRDRTTETQYF	TGTGCCAGCAGCCGGGACCGTACGACAGAGACCCAGTACTTC
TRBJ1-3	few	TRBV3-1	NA	CASRGPSGTGGNTIYF	TGTGCCAGCAGGGGTCCCTCCGGGACGGGTGGAAACACCATATATTTT
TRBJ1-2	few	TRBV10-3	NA	CAIGAGARGYTF	TGTGCCATCGGAGCAGGGGCGCGTGGCTACACCTTC
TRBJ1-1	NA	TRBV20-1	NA	CSASPGGEVTEAFF	TGCAGTGCTAGCCCGGGGGGGGAGGTAACTGAAGCTTTCTTT
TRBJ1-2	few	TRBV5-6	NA	CASIYRGIGYGYTF	TGTGCCAGCATCTACCGGGGAATTGGGTATGGCTACACCTTC
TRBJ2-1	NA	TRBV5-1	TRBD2	CASSPLAGGSSSYNEQFF	TGCGCCAGCAGCCCTCTAGCGGGAGGGAGTAGCTCCTACAATGAGCAGTTCTTC
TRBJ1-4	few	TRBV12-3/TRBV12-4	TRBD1	CASTPGQGNEKLFF	TGTGCCAGCACCCCGGGACAGGGTAATGAAAAACTGTTTTTT
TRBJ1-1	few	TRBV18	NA	CASSLDGGSRTEAFF	TGTGCCAGCTCCCTTGACGGGGGATCCAGGACTGAAGCTTTCTTT
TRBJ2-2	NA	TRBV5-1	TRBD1	CASSLLDRTLNTGELFF	TGCGCCAGCAGCTTGTTGGACAGGACATTGAACACCGGGGAGCTGTTTTTT
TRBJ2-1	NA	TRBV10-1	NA	CASSARLGYNEQFF	TGCGCCAGCAGTGCGAGACTGGGTTACAATGAGCAGTTCTTC
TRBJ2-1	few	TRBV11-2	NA	CASSLPRIRSLSSYNEQFF	TGTGCCAGCAGCTTACCCCGGATCCGTTCTTTAAGCTCCTACAATGAGCAGTTCTTC
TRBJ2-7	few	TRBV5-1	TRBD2	CASSPGLAGSGYYEQYF	TGCGCCAGCAGCCCGGGACTAGCGGGATCTGGTTACTACGAGCAGTACTTC
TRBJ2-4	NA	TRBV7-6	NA	CASSLGPQGGLAKNIQYF	TGTGCCAGCAGCTTAGGCCCCCAGGGGGGATTGGCCAAAAACATTCAGTACTTC
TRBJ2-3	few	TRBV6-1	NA	CASMGGIFSDTQYF	TGTGCCAGCATGGGGGGTATTTTTTCAGATACGCAGTATTTT
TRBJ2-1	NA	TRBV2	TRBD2	CASKKLAGLYNEQFF	TGTGCCAGCAAGAAGCTAGCGGGCCTTTACAATGAGCAGTTCTTC
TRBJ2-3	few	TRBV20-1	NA	CSARTSGPILIDTQYF	TGCAGTGCTAGAACATCAGGCCCAATCCTTATAGATACGCAGTATTTT
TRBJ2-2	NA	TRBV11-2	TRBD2	CASSWSGVNTGELFF	TGTGCCAGCAGCTGGAGCGGGGTGAACACCGGGGAGCTGTTTTTT
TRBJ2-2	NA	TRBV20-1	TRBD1	CSAQLGQRNTGELFF	TGCAGTGCTCAGTTGGGACAGAGAAACACCGGGGAGCTGTTTTTT
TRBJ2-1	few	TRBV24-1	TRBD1	CATSETDRGNEQFF	TGTGCCACCAGTGAAACGGACAGGGGCAATGAGCAGTTCTTC
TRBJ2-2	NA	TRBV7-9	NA	CASSLNSGDTGELFF	TGTGCCAGCAGCTTAAATAGCGGAGACACCGGGGAGCTGTTTTTT
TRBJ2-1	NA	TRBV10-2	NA	CASRDRDRVVAGGHNEQFF	TGCGCCAGCAGGGACCGGGACAGGGTGGTAGCGGGAGGCCACAATGAGCAGTTCTTC
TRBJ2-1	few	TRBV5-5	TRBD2	CASSMTSGSSEQFF	TGTGCCAGCAGCATGACTAGCGGGAGCTCTGAGCAGTTCTTC
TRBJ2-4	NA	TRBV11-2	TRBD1	CASSLDRRGGQGGYF	TGTGCCAGCAGCTTAGATCGCCGGGGGGGACAGGGGGGATACTTC
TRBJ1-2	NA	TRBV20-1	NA	CSAIGGIRGTYGYTF	TGCAGTGCTATCGGTGGGATACGGGGGACCTATGGCTACACCTTC
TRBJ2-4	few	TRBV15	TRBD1	CATSTRRGPEGIQYF	TGTGCCACCAGCACCCGAAGGGGGCCTGAAGGCATTCAGTACTTC
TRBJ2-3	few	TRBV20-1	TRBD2	CSAPGTSGSDTQYF	TGCAGTGCTCCCGGGACTAGCGGGAGTGATACGCAGTATTTT
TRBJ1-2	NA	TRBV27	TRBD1	CASSRWGTRTGVDYGYTF	TGTGCCAGCAGCCGTTGGGGGACGCGGACAGGGGTGGACTATGGCTACACCTTC
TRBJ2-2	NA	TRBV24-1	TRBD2	CATRGSSGRPGVTGELFF	TGTGCCACCAGAGGTTCTAGCGGGAGACCGGGGGTCACCGGGGAGCTGTTTTTT
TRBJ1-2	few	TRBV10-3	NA	CAIRGHLNYGYTF	TGTGCCATCAGAGGACACCTTAACTATGGCTACACCTTC
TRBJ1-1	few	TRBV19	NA	CASHKQENTEAFF	TGTGCCAGTCACAAACAAGAGAACACTGAAGCTTTCTTT
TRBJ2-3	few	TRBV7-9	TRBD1	CASSLALSDRATDTQYF	TGTGCCAGCAGCTTAGCGCTTTCGGACAGGGCCACAGATACGCAGTATTTT
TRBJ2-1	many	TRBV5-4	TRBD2	CASSLQVASGRNEQFF	TGTGCCAGCAGCTTGCAGGTGGCTAGCGGGAGGAATGAGCAGTTCTTC
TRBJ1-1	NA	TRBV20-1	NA	CSGLGPITEAFF	TGCAGTGGGCTAGGACCTATCACTGAAGCTTTCTTT
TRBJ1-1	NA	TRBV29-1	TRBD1	CTCSTGEGTEAFF	TGCACCTGTTCGACAGGGGAGGGCACTGAAGCTTTCTTT
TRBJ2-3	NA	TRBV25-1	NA	CASSGGISGYASTDTQYF	TGTGCCAGCAGCGGAGGGATTAGCGGTTATGCTAGCACAGATACGCAGTATTTT